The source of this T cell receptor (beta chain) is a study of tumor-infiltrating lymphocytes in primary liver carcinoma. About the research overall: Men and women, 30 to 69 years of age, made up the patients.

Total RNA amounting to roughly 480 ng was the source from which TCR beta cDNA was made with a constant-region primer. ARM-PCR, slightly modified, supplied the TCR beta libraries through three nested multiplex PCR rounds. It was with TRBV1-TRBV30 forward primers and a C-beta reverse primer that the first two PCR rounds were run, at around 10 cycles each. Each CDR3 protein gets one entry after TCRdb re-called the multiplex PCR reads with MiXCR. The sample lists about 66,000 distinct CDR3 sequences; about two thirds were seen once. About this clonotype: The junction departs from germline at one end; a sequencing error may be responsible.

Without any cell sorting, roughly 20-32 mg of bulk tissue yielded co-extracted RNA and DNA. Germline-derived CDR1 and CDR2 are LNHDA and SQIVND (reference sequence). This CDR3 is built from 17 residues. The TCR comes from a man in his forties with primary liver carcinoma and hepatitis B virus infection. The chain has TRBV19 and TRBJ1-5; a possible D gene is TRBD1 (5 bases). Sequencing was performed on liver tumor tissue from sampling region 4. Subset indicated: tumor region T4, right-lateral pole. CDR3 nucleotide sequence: TGTGCCAGTAAGCGTGCGGGGGTACAGGTATCCAATCAGCACCAGCATTTT. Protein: CASKRAGVQVSNQHQHF.